The 19 T cell receptor beta chains in this list originate from one sample, sequenced in a study of T cell responses to AZD1222 COVID-19 vaccine. Here immunoSEQ multiplex PCR was the method, and the copy in TCRdb shows in-frame clones only, minus some. The sample shows about 120,000 clones, about 91% of them seen only once. The sequenced sample was peripheral blood, obtained on day 0 of AZD1222 vaccination. These TCRs come from an adult in good health.

On this clone itself: Since the CDR3 does not end with the conserved phenylalanine or tryptophan, this likely comes from a read error. It is unclear where the CDR3 begins or ends on the DNA, so no DNA is shown, and the CDR3 is as TCRdb lists it. This sequence joins TRBV2 and TRBJ1-1; the table calls TRBD1, which could not be checked here. Germline V lookup: CDR1 SNHLY, CDR2 FYNNEI. Both ends counted, the CDR3 spans 14 residues. CDR3: CASSEYRGPTPFLY.

The rearrangement links TRBV12-3 or TRBV12-4 to TRBJ1-2; D remains ambiguous. The CDR3 runs to 11 residues. The germline V and J ends were trimmed by 6 bases and 2 bases, with 4 bases remaining between them. CDR3 nucleotide sequence: TGTGCCAGCAGCATCAACTATGGCTACACCTTC. Residues: CASSINYGYTF.

This chain links TRBV4-3 with TRBJ1-1; perhaps TRBD1 as D (5 bases). The CDR3 length is 14 residues. V lost 0 bases and J lost 4, with 9 bases in between. Germline V gives CDR1 LGHNA, CDR2 YSLEER. For the CDR3, the DNA is TGCGCCAGCAGCCAAGAATCCAGGGTCACTGAAGCTTTCTTT. It is translated as CASSQESRVTEAFF.

V is TRBV6-1 and J is TRBJ1-2, with no clear D. V lost 2 bases to trimming and J lost 4 bases, with 8 bases between them. The CDR3 totals 13 residues. Germline values: CDR1 MNHNS, CDR2 SASEGT. CDR3 protein: CASSEPEGYGYTF. The DNA of the CDR3 is TGTGCCAGCAGTGAACCGGAGGGCTATGGCTACACCTTC.

This clone was observed once. The CDR3 DNA sequence: TGTGCCAGCAGCTCCATTTGGGAGACCCAGTACTTC. Protein product: CASSSIWETQYF. The chain uses TRBV21-1 and TRBJ2-5. TRBV21-1 is reported as a pseudogene. The CDR3 runs to 12 residues.

This chain uses TRBV5-6 with TRBJ2-3; D not certain. Trimming pared 4 bases from V and 5 bases from J, leaving 8 bases between. The CDR3 totals 12 residues. Germline values: CDR1 SGHDT, CDR2 YYEEEE. The CDR3 DNA is TGTGCCAGCAGCAAGGACGAAGATACGCAGTATTTT. The encoded protein is CASSKDEDTQYF. The whole variable domain, filled in from reference TRBV5-6 and TRBJ2-3, reads DAGVTQSPTHLIKTRGQQVTLRCSPKSGHDTVSWYQQALGQGPQFIFQYYEEEERQRGNFPDRFSGHQFPNYSSELNVNALLLGDSALYLCASSKDEDTQYFGPGTRLTVL.

The chain has TRBV27 and TRBJ1-1; the D gene is possibly TRBD1 (5 bases). CDR3 length equals 15 residues. With 3 bases removed from V and 1 base from J, the gap between germline ends came to 12 bases. Germline V gene data show CDR1 as MNHEY and CDR2 as SMNVEV (reference sequence). CDR3 sequence (DNA): TGTGCCAGCAGTTTTGTGGGACTCGGGAACACTGAAGCTTTCTTT. It specifies CASSFVGLGNTEAFF.

Remarks on this clone: The germline gene is not matched at one end of the junction; a read error may be the cause. The V gene is TRBV7-7, the J gene TRBJ2-1, with a possible D match to TRBD1 (5 bases). Germline assignment: CDR1 SSHAT and CDR2 FNYEAQ (reference sequence). This CDR3 has 13 amino acids. The CDR3 loop reads CASSPDMYNEQFF. For the CDR3, the DNA is TGTGCTAGCAGCCCGGACATGTACAATGAGCAGTTCTTC.

In this sample, this clone turned up once. The J gene is TRBJ1-5, the V gene TRBV28; D unresolved. This CDR3 contains 14 residues. Germline V gives CDR1 MDHEN, CDR2 SYDVKM. Deletions cut 6 bases from V and 0 bases from J, with 9 bases between. In DNA, the CDR3 is TGTGCCAGCAGACTGGGCTATAGCAATCAGCCCCAGCATTTT. Translated: CASRLGYSNQPQHF.

The chain links TRBV5-1 to TRBJ2-7; 10 bases map to TRBD1. Germline V lookup: CDR1 SGHRS, CDR2 YFSETQ. The CDR3 runs 15 residues. V lost 4 bases, J lost 3 bases, and 7 bases stayed unmatched. CDR3 sequence: CASSPGQGDNYEQYF. CDR3 nucleotide sequence: TGCGCCAGCAGCCCTGGACAGGGGGATAACTACGAGCAGTACTTC.

The table lists this clone with a count of one. The chain is built from TRBV5-1 and TRBJ1-1; 10 bases are shared with TRBD1. This CDR3 region has 17 residues. Germline values: CDR1 SGHRS, CDR2 YFSETQ. V was pared by 1 base and J by 4 bases, with 10 bases of the junction left unmatched. The DNA of the CDR3 is TGCGCCAGCAGCTTGATTATCGGGACAGGGGTCGGCACTGAAGCTTTCTTT. Translating gives CASSLIIGTGVGTEAFF.

This sequence joins TRBV7-9 and TRBJ2-7; tentative D call: TRBD1 (6 bases). Looked up from germline, CDR1 is SEHNR and CDR2 is FQNEAQ (reference sequence). The CDR3 runs 15 residues. V was shortened by 5 bases and J by 0 bases, with 14 bases between the two germline ends. CDR3 in amino acids: CASSHTTGISYEQYF. CDR3 DNA sequence: TGTGCCAGCAGCCATACTACAGGGATCTCCTACGAGCAGTACTTC.

The J gene is TRBJ2-5, the V gene TRBV7-9; the D gene is possibly TRBD2 (6 bases). Looked up from germline, CDR1 is SEHNR and CDR2 is FQNEAQ (reference sequence). Trimming took off 5 bases at V and 1 base at J, with 20 bases between the two ends. This CDR3 has 17 residues. In nucleotides, the CDR3 is TGTGCCAGCAGCCTCTATTCCCTCTCGGGGGTCCAAGAGACCCAGTACTTC. Translation gives CASSLYSLSGVQETQYF.

The chain recombines TRBV18 with TRBJ2-3; D gene unclear. Germline V lookup: CDR1 KGHSH, CDR2 LQKENI. The CDR3 is 15 residues long. V lost 2 bases and J lost 3, with 12 bases in between. CDR3 DNA sequence: TGTGCCAGCTCACCAGGGCACCCGAAGACAGATACGCAGTATTTT. Translation gives CASSPGHPKTDTQYF.

A few counts support this clone. The V call is TRBV18, the J call TRBJ1-5; 8 bases map to TRBD1. Per the germline V gene, CDR1 is KGHSH and CDR2 is LQKENI. Losses at the gene ends were 6 bases for V and 0 bases for J; bases not matched to a gene: 1. CDR3 length: 14 amino acids. The CDR3 sequence: CASSTGDSNQPQHF. The DNA for the CDR3 is TGTGCCAGCTCGACAGGGGATAGCAATCAGCCCCAGCATTTT. Looking up the rest from reference TRBV18 and TRBJ1-5 gives the full variable domain: NAGVMQNPRHLVRRRGQEARLRCSPMKGHSHVYWYRQLPEEGLKFMVYLQKENIIDESGMPKERFSAEFPKEGPSILRIQQVVRGDSAAYFCASSTGDSNQPQHFGDGTRLSIL.

The J gene is TRBJ1-1, the V gene TRBV4-1; no clear D gene. Trimming removed 1 base from V and 4 bases from J, with 13 bases in between. This CDR3 region has 15 residues. Germline loops: CDR1 MGHRA, CDR2 YSYEKL. CDR3 in amino acids: CASSQGLGRATEAFF. The CDR3 bases are TGCGCCAGCAGCCAAGGCTTGGGCCGAGCCACTGAAGCTTTCTTT.

The rearrangement links TRBV5-1 to TRBJ2-2, with 12 bases fitting TRBD2. The germline CDR1 and CDR2 sequences are SGHRS and YFSETQ. This CDR3 contains 20 residues. V was pared by 0 bases and J by 4 bases, with 13 bases of the junction left unmatched. The CDR3 here is CASSLAGLILAGGLTGELFF. In DNA, the CDR3 is TGCGCCAGCAGCTTGGCCGGATTAATACTAGCGGGGGGCCTCACCGGGGAGCTGTTTTTT.

The chain is built from TRBV27 and TRBJ1-4; weak D call: TRBD1 (5 bases). Deletions cut 11 bases from V and 13 bases from J, with 17 bases between. Germline CDR1 and CDR2: MNHEY and SMNVEV (reference sequence). The CDR3 extends over 11 amino acids. The CDR3 loop reads CADAEVQGLFF. Here the CDR3 DNA reads TGTGCCGATGCCGAGGTTCAGGGACTGTTTTTT.

The chain recombines TRBV10-3 with TRBJ1-1; D gene ambiguous. This CDR3 has 16 residues. In germline, CDR1 is ENHRY, CDR2 SYGVKD. Trimming took 0 bases from V and 1 from J, leaving 12 bases between them. The CDR3 DNA sequence: TGTGCCATCAGTGAGTCCCGAAGCCTTCGGAACACTGAAGCTTTCTTT. This encodes CAISESRSLRNTEAFF.